Shown below are 9 T cell receptor beta chains from a single sample sequenced in a study of blood T cell repertoires in COVID-19. The table came from immunoSEQ multiplex PCR; TCRdb's copy has only in-frame clones and leaves some out. This sample carries 150,000 to 200,000 clones, approximately 80% of them seen once, and the ten largest clones take approximately 15%. Sequenced input: PBMCs or T cells enriched from blood (not recorded which). The receptors shown here come from a woman in her fifties or sixties who had recovered from COVID-19.

CDR3 residues: CASGMTGAGGELFF. In DNA form, the CDR3 reads TGTGCCAGTGGTATGACAGGGGCCGGCGGGGAGCTGTTTTTT. V gene TRBV9 combines with J gene TRBJ2-2; the match to TRBD1 covers 8 bases. V was clipped by 8 bases and J by 7 bases; unmatched bases: 10. The CDR3 length is 14 residues. CDR1 and CDR2 (germline): SGDLS, YYNGEE.

The rearrangement uses TRBV7-3 and TRBJ1-1, with 7 nucleotides matching TRBD1. V gave up 1 base and J gave up 4 bases; unmatched junction bases: 3. Germline V CDR1 and CDR2: SGHTA, FQGTGA. The CDR3 is 14 residues long. The CDR3 bases are TGTGCCAGCAGCTTAAAGGCAGGGGGCACTGAAGCTTTCTTT. It translates to CASSLKAGGTEAFF.

This clone was recorded a few times. The rearrangement uses TRBV18 and TRBJ1-2, with 8 bases matching TRBD1. The CDR3 has 14 residues. Germline CDR1 reads KGHSH; CDR2 reads LQKENI. J lost 2 bases, V lost 4 bases, and 3 bases had no gene match. The CDR3 bases are TGTGCCAGCTCACTAGGACAGGGAAACTATGGCTACACCTTC. Protein sequence: CASSLGQGNYGYTF.

The V gene is TRBV11-3, the J gene TRBJ1-5, with D possibly TRBD1 on 6 matching bases. Germline CDR1 and CDR2: SGHNT and YENEEA. CDR3 length: 17 residues. V lost 0 bases and J 2 bases, leaving 14 bases between the germline ends. CDR3 protein: CASSLDRPGVGNQPQHF. Here the CDR3 DNA reads TGTGCCAGCAGCTTAGATAGGCCAGGGGTGGGCAATCAGCCCCAGCATTTT.

This clone was found a few times. This sequence joins TRBV28 and TRBJ2-7; D may be TRBD2 (5 bases). Trimming took 4 bases from V and 6 from J, leaving 16 bases between them. Germline values: CDR1 MDHEN, CDR2 SYDVKM. The CDR3 has 14 residues. The CDR3 nucleotides are TGTGCCAGCAGTTCCTCGGGCAGAGGGTCCGAGCAGTACTTC. It translates to CASSSSGRGSEQYF.

V and J are TRBV7-6 and TRBJ2-2; 15 bases fit TRBD2. Germline lookup yields CDR1 SGHVS and CDR2 FNYEAQ. V shed 3 bases, J shed 9 bases, and the junction held 5 bases outside the gene matches. The CDR3 extends over 16 amino acids. The DNA for the CDR3 is TGTGCCAGCAGCTTCGGACTAGCGGGAGGGGGTTGGGAGCTGTTTTTT. Protein product: CASSFGLAGGGWELFF.

The V gene is TRBV7-9, the J gene TRBJ2-1, with D possibly being TRBD1 (5 bases). The CDR3 has 16 residues. V lost 5 bases to trimming and J lost 0 bases, with 14 bases between them. Germline CDR1 and CDR2: SEHNR and FQNEAQ (reference sequence). The CDR3 sequence is CASSHHRQLSYNEQFF. The CDR3 DNA sequence: TGTGCCAGCAGCCACCATAGACAGCTCTCCTACAATGAGCAGTTCTTC.

This clone was detected only a few times. The J gene is TRBJ2-1, the V gene TRBV6-5; D is possibly TRBD2 (5 bases). The CDR3 consists of 14 residues. V gave up 8 bases and J gave up 9 bases, with 20 bases separating them. Germline loops: CDR1 MNHEY, CDR2 SVGAGI. The CDR3 nucleotides are TGTGCCAGCGGGAAAACCGGGGTCGCCAGTGAGCAGTTCTTC. It codes for CASGKTGVASEQFF.

The chain links TRBV24-1 to TRBJ2-2, with D hard to call. CDR1 is KGHDR, CDR2 SFDVKD, per germline. This CDR3 has 13 residues. Trimming pared 9 bases from V and 5 bases from J, leaving 12 bases between. The CDR3 reads CATQDSSTGELFF. DNA for the CDR3: TGTGCCACCCAAGATAGTAGTACCGGGGAGCTGTTTTTT.